The TCR beta chain described here comes from a study of OX40 agonist ivuxolimab in advanced cancers. At the level of the study: Patients enrolled in dose escalation were diagnosed with hepatocellular carcinoma, melanoma, renal cell or head and neck cancer. Of the patients, three showed partial responses, one with hepatocellular carcinoma and two with cutaneous melanoma. Prior anti-PD-1, anti-PD-L1 or anti-CTLA-4 therapy was allowed; approximately 41% had some.

The repertoire was sequenced with immunoSEQ multiplex PCR; TCRdb's copy has only in-frame clones and lacks some. The sample has about 150,000 clones, approximately 94% seen once. The clonotype originates from an adult with an advanced solid tumor such as melanoma, head and neck, liver or kidney cancer. The sample consisted of CD4+ or CD8+ T cells sorted from blood, taken in a trial of the OX40 agonist ivuxolimab.

The CDR3, as DNA: TGTGCCAGCAGTGAAGGCCAGGGCAGGGGTCGTTTGTCAGCTTTCTTT. It translates to CASSEGQGRGRLSAFF. The V gene is TRBV2, the J gene TRBJ1-1, with D perhaps TRBD1 (6 bases). V was pared by 1 base and J by 10 bases, with 22 bases between. Germline values: CDR1 SNHLY, CDR2 FYNNEI. The CDR3 is made up of 16 amino acids. The whole variable domain, filled in from reference TRBV2 and TRBJ1-1, reads EPEVTQTPSHQVTQMGQEVILRCVPISNHLYFYWYRQILGQKVEFLVSFYNNEISEKSEIFDDQFSVERPDGSNFTLKIRSTKLEDSAMYFCASSEGQGRGRLSAFFGQGTRLTVV.